Sequencing of this T cell receptor (beta chain) was carried out in a study of blood T cell repertoires in COVID-19. Study in general: Italy, Spain and the United States were the sources of the convalescent and acute COVID-19 samples. Sources were T cells, B-cell-depleted T cells, or PBMCs; the material itself was cDNA or gDNA.

In the authors' methods: Nucleated cell number was recorded as an estimate derived from reference gene primer amplification. Sequencing used immunoSEQ multiplex PCR; TCRdb keeps in-frame clones, though not all of them. The V and J calls and the clone size are those of that table, but D and trimming were determined from the DNA. In the table there are 70,000 or so clones, around 89% of which are singletons. The germline V gene has CDR1 SGHTA and CDR2 FQGNSA. Trimming shortened V by 5 bases and J by 5 bases, and 19 bases separated the two germline ends. There are 15 residues in the CDR3. The chain links TRBV7-2 to TRBJ2-7; D remains ambiguous. Sequenced input: peripheral blood. This clonotype was obtained from a woman at least 80 years old with active COVID-19. The CDR3 loop reads CASSVVGQPLHEQYF. The CDR3 nucleotides read TGTGCCAGCAGCGTAGTAGGTCAGCCACTACACGAGCAGTACTTC.